These 26 T cell receptor beta chains were sequenced from one sample in a study of human T cells and chemical hapten exposure. Time point meaning: pre-sensitization, week 0. Noted treatment: therapeutic diphenylcyclopropenone sensitization with weekly scalp DPC. TCRdb reprocessed the RACE reads via MiXCR and lists one record per CDR3 protein. The repertoire consists of roughly 380,000 distinct CDR3 sequences, with less than 6.5% occurring once and the leading ten covering approximately 2.8%. The source was whole blood, collected in connection with sensitization to the hapten diphenylcyclopropenone (DPC). These receptors came from a woman aged 50 to 60 with alopecia areata. Some clones in this sample may be carry-over from other donors' samples.

This clonotype was seen at least ten times. V is TRBV4-3 and J is TRBJ2-6; D is unresolved. CDR1 is LGHNA, CDR2 YSLEER, per germline. The CDR3 totals 16 residues. Between the trimmed V and J ends, which lost 0 bases and 0 bases, there was a span of 6 bases. CDR3 sequence (DNA): TGCGCCAGCAGCCAAGAACCGAGCTCTGGGGCCAACGTCCTGACTTTC. Protein: CASSQEPSSGANVLTF.

This clonotype was counted at least ten times. The chain carries TRBV11-2 and TRBJ2-1; 8 nucleotides agree with TRBD1. V dropped 6 bases and J dropped 6; count of bases not matched to a gene: 7. From germline, CDR1 is SGHAT and CDR2 FQNNGV. The CDR3 has 14 amino acids. Here the CDR3 reads CASRTDRVSNEQFF. The CDR3 region has the DNA TGTGCCAGCAGGACGGACAGGGTTTCCAATGAGCAGTTCTTC. The full variable domain, rest sourced from reference TRBV11-2 and TRBJ2-1, is EAGVAQSPRYKIIEKRQSVAFWCNPISGHATLYWYQQILGQGPKLLIQFQNNGVVDDSQLPKDRFSAERLKGVDSTLKIQPAKLEDSAVYLCASRTDRVSNEQFFGPGTRLTVL.

This clonotype was recorded a few times. The rearrangement uses TRBV6-1 and TRBJ2-1; 9 bases are a match to TRBD2. Germline-derived CDR1 and CDR2 are MNHNS and SASEGT. The CDR3 has 20 residues. After removal of 5 bases from V and 0 bases from J, the junction contained 17 bases not matched to a gene. As DNA, the CDR3 is TGTGCCAGCAGTCGAGCCCCAGGGTTAGCGGGGGTCATCTCCTACAATGAGCAGTTCTTC. Translated: CASSRAPGLAGVISYNEQFF.

This clonotype was observed many times. The chain recombines TRBV6-2 or TRBV6-3 with TRBJ2-3; D is ambiguous. CDR3 length: 17 residues. From germline, CDR1 is MNHEY and CDR2 SVGEGT. Trimming shortened V by 0 bases and J by 5 bases, and 18 bases separated the two germline ends. The chain's CDR3 is CASSYSLVPTWGDTQYF. The CDR3 DNA reads as TGTGCCAGCAGTTACTCGCTCGTGCCGACCTGGGGAGATACGCAGTATTTT.

This clonotype appeared once. One base away lies a much larger clone, so this may be a sequencing read error. The chain carries TRBV29-1 and TRBJ2-5; maybe TRBD1 (6 bases). Trimming stripped 4 bases from V and 8 bases from J, with 14 bases between. The CDR3 has 12 residues. Germline V gene lookup returns CDR1 SQVTM and CDR2 ANQGSEA. In DNA form, the CDR3 reads TGCAGCGTTGTAGGAAACAGGGATACCCAGTACTTC. Translation: CSVVGNRDTQYF.

This clonotype was seen many times. The chain combines TRBV29-1 with TRBJ2-5; TRBD1 might be the D (6 bases). In germline, CDR1 is SQVTM, CDR2 ANQGSEA. The CDR3 is made up of 14 amino acids. CDR3 bases: TGCAACGCCGCAGGGGATAGTGACCAAGAGACCCAGTACTTC. Encoded protein: CNAAGDSDQETQYF.

The chain joins TRBV5-4 to TRBJ2-2, with 9 bases identical to TRBD2. The CDR3 covers 16 residues. The junction had 4 bases not matched to a gene; V was cut back by 4 bases and J by 0 bases. In germline, CDR1 is SGHNT, CDR2 YYREEE (reference sequence). This chain's CDR3 is CASSEGLAANTGELFF. The CDR3 coding sequence is TGTGCCAGCAGCGAGGGACTAGCCGCGAACACCGGGGAGCTGTTTTTT.

The V gene is TRBV6-2 or TRBV6-3, the J gene TRBJ1-1; D possibly corresponds to TRBD1 (5 bases). Trimming removed 6 bases from V and 6 bases from J, with 11 bases in between. Looked up from germline, CDR1 is MNHEY and CDR2 is SVGEGT. This CDR3 is built from 12 residues. The CDR3 nucleotides are TGTGCCAGCAGGGGGGAGTCGGCTGAAGCTTTCTTT. Translation gives CASRGESAEAFF.

CDR3 sequence reads: CASSKEKGQSLTTNEKLFF. CDR3 coding DNA: TGTGCCAGCAGCAAAGAAAAGGGACAGAGTCTTACAACTAATGAAAAACTGTTTTTT. This chain uses TRBV21-1 with TRBJ1-4; the table assigns TRBD1, which was not confirmed against the DNA. TRBV21-1 is given as a pseudogene. This CDR3 region has 19 residues.

The table lists this clonotype with many counts. The V gene is TRBV9, the J gene TRBJ2-3, with D uncertain. The germline V gene encodes CDR1 SGDLS and CDR2 YYNGEE. V lost 0 bases and J 5 bases, leaving 16 bases between the germline ends. The CDR3 contains 16 residues. CDR3: CASSVEVGSSGDTQYF. CDR3 in DNA: TGTGCCAGCAGCGTAGAAGTGGGGTCTTCTGGAGATACGCAGTATTTT.

This clonotype has a count of ten or more. The chain joins TRBV20-1 to TRBJ2-1; D possibly corresponds to TRBD2 (6 bases). The CDR3 sequence is 15 residues long. V dropped 0 bases and J dropped 10 bases, with 19 bases sitting between them. Germline assignment: CDR1 DFQATT and CDR2 SNEGSKA (reference sequence). DNA of the CDR3: TGCAGTGCTAGAGATGGAGCTAGCGTCAACAGGGAGCAGTTCTTC. It encodes CSARDGASVNREQFF.

The chain uses TRBV20-1 and TRBJ2-3, with 10 bases matching TRBD2. The CDR3 loop spans 15 amino acids. Trimming took 6 bases from V and 6 from J; bases not matched to a gene: 12. Per germline, CDR1 DFQATT and CDR2 SNEGSKA (reference sequence). In nucleotides, the CDR3 is TGCAGTGCCACCCCCCTAGCGGGGGTAGGCGATACGCAGTATTTT. This translates into CSATPLAGVGDTQYF.

In this sample, this clonotype turned up a few times. The CDR3 loop is CASSEDRGFSPLHF. CDR3 bases: TGTGCCAGCAGTGAGGACAGGGGGTTTTCACCCCTCCACTTT. The chain links TRBV2 to TRBJ1-6; 10 nucleotides match TRBD1. The CDR3 runs 14 residues. V lost 3 bases and J lost 9; bases outside the gene matches: 2. Germline V CDR1 and CDR2: SNHLY, FYNNEI.

Only a few counts were recorded for this clonotype. V and J are TRBV10-3 and TRBJ2-1, with 9 bases that match TRBD1. This CDR3 has 13 residues. The germline V gene has CDR1 ENHRY and CDR2 SYGVKD. V was pared by 6 bases and J by 5 bases, with 2 bases of the junction left unmatched. Written as DNA, the CDR3 is TGTGCCATCAGGGGACAGGGCGACAATGAGCAGTTCTTC. Translation gives CAIRGQGDNEQFF.

In its sample, this clonotype was seen a few times. The CDR3 DNA sequence: TGTGCCAGCTATTCGACAGGGGGATCCTACAATGAGCAGTTCTTC. Residues: CASYSTGGSYNEQFF. The chain uses TRBV14 and TRBJ2-1; TRBD1 agrees at 9 bases. CDR1 is SGHDN, CDR2 FVKESK, per germline. J was trimmed by 1 base and V by 8 bases; bases with no gene match: 6. The CDR3 is 15 residues long.

This clonotype showed up just a few times. V usage is TRBV4-2 and J usage is TRBJ2-1; possibly TRBD1 for D (8 bases). Germline assignment: CDR1 LGHNA and CDR2 YNFKEQ. Trimming removed 4 bases at V and 3 bases at J, with 16 bases between. The CDR3 covers 16 residues. CDR3 amino acids: CASSPLQGGDYNEQFF. For the CDR3, the DNA is TGTGCCAGCAGCCCCTTACAGGGGGGGGACTACAATGAGCAGTTCTTC.

This rearrangement joins TRBV25-1 to TRBJ2-1; no definite D call. The CDR3 has 15 residues. Germline V gene sequence: CDR1 MGHDK, CDR2 SYGVNS. Trimming left V 6 bases short and J 4 bases short, with 16 bases between. As DNA, the CDR3 is TGTGCCAGCAGCCCCCGGGCCCGACCATACAATGAGCAGTTCTTC. It encodes CASSPRARPYNEQFF.

Only one count was recorded for this clonotype. A much more abundant neighbour one base away suggests this may be a read error. CDR3 DNA sequence: TGTGCCAGCAGCCCAACTGACAGGGGGGTCTCCGGCTATGGCTACACCTTC. This sequence encodes CASSPTDRGVSGYGYTF. The chain couples TRBV7-9 to TRBJ1-2; 9 bases line up with TRBD1. The germline V gene encodes CDR1 SEHNR and CDR2 FQNEAQ (reference sequence). J was trimmed by 4 bases and V by 5 bases; bases with no gene match: 14. This CDR3 has 17 amino acids.

This clonotype appeared many times. V is TRBV7-9 and J is TRBJ2-2, with 10 bases that match TRBD2. Germline values: CDR1 SEHNR, CDR2 FQNEAQ (reference sequence). J gave up 3 bases and V 5 bases, and 9 bases lay outside the gene matches. The CDR3 spans 17 residues. The CDR3 region is CASSPRLAGDDTGELFF. The CDR3 DNA sequence: TGTGCCAGCAGCCCACGGCTAGCGGGAGATGACACCGGGGAGCTGTTTTTT.

Many counts were recorded for this clonotype. V usage is TRBV28 and J usage is TRBJ2-5, with D unresolved. Germline V lookup: CDR1 MDHEN, CDR2 SYDVKM. Trimming left V 4 bases short and J 1 base short, with 13 bases between. This CDR3 has 15 amino acids. In DNA form, the CDR3 reads TGTGCCAGCAGTTCCCCCAGGCTGGGCCAAGAGACCCAGTACTTC. Protein sequence: CASSSPRLGQETQYF.

This sequence joins TRBV7-2 and TRBJ1-2; maybe TRBD1 (5 bases). The CDR3 totals 15 residues. Trimming left V 1 base short and J 3 bases short, with 12 bases between. The germline gives CDR1 SGHTA, CDR2 FQGNSA. This chain's CDR3 is CASSLEVGVHYGYTF. The CDR3, as DNA: TGTGCCAGCAGCTTAGAAGTAGGGGTTCACTATGGCTACACCTTC.

The genes are TRBV18 and TRBJ1-1; D call uncertain. Germline V lookup: CDR1 KGHSH, CDR2 LQKENI. This CDR3 is built from 15 residues. V was cut by 0 bases and J by 2 bases, with 10 bases left in between. CDR3 nucleotides: TGTGCCAGCTCACCACCAAACACGGTAAACACTGAAGCTTTCTTT. This sequence encodes CASSPPNTVNTEAFF.

This clonotype has a handful of counts. This chain joins TRBV7-8 and TRBJ1-2; 7 bases are a match to TRBD1. The CDR3 is made up of 15 amino acids. The trim removed 3 bases at V and 3 bases at J, leaving 7 bases unmatched. Per germline, CDR1 SGHVS and CDR2 FQNEAQ. The CDR3 sequence: CASSFAGGGDYGYTF. CDR3 bases: TGTGCCAGCAGCTTCGCAGGGGGAGGTGACTATGGCTACACCTTC.

The chain has TRBV15 and TRBJ1-5; D remains unclear. Looked up from germline, CDR1 is LNHNV and CDR2 is YYDKDF (reference sequence). The ends were cut back, 0 bases at V and 9 bases at J, with 9 bases in the middle. The CDR3 extends over 13 amino acids. CDR3: CATSRELRGPQHF. As DNA, the CDR3 is TGTGCCACCAGCAGAGAGCTTCGAGGGCCCCAGCATTTT.

At least ten counts were recorded for this clonotype. The chain uses TRBV9 and TRBJ2-3, with D unclear. Looked up from germline, CDR1 is SGDLS and CDR2 is YYNGEE. This CDR3 has 14 amino acids. Trimming removed 0 bases at V and 6 bases at J, with 11 bases between. The CDR3 DNA reads TGTGCCAGCAGCGTAGAGGTTTACGGGGATACGCAGTATTTT. Translating it yields CASSVEVYGDTQYF.

The rearrangement uses TRBV6-2 or TRBV6-3 and TRBJ2-1; the D gene is possibly TRBD1 (6 bases). This CDR3 region has 15 residues. Trimming left V 2 bases short and J 3 bases short, with 11 bases between. Germline CDR1 is MNHEY and CDR2 is SVGEGT. CDR3 bases: TGTGCCAGCAGTTACGGACAGCGGTACTACAATGAGCAGTTCTTC. It yields the protein CASSYGQRYYNEQFF.